This TCR beta chain was recorded in a study of CD8+ T cells in alopecia areata. Investigators isolated RNA and reverse transcribed it into cDNA to act as the sequencing template. TCRdb's table, derived via immunoSEQ multiplex PCR, lists solely in-frame clones and lacks some. The sample lists approximately 180,000 clones; roughly 65% were seen once. The CDR3 sequence is 15 residues long. Per germline, CDR1 SGHRS and CDR2 YFSETQ. The ends were cut back, 3 bases at V and 3 bases at J, with 15 bases in the middle. The sequences come from CD4+ T cells sorted from blood, collected at week 0. The chain has TRBV5-1 and TRBJ2-5; perhaps TRBD1 as D (6 bases). The origin of this receptor is a human donor with alopecia areata. The CDR3: CASSSPTGLKETQYF. In DNA, the CDR3 is TGCGCCAGCAGCTCCCCGACAGGACTGAAAGAGACCCAGTACTTC.